This note documents a single T cell receptor (beta chain) sequence. Some clones are missing from TCRdb's copy, which holds only in-frame ones; the method was immunoSEQ multiplex PCR. The table has some 75,000 clones, about 96% seen once. The data stem from a study of technical replicates of blood from a handful of donors. V lost 7 bases, J lost 9 bases, and 12 bases stayed unmatched. The CDR3 runs to 15 residues. Germline V gene data show CDR1 as SNHLY and CDR2 as FYNNEI. The chain couples TRBV2 to TRBJ2-1, with 10 bases lining up with TRBD2. Sequences were obtained from T cells isolated from PBMCs. This TCR was sampled from a human donor in good health. The CDR3 nucleotides are TGTGCCAGCACAGGGTCCCCTAGCGGGAGTACTGAGCAGTTCTTC. The encoded protein is CASTGSPSGSTEQFF.